Listed below are T cell receptor beta chains from one sample, sequenced in a study of graft-versus-host responses after intestinal transplantation. These receptors have no known antigen. TCRdb's table, derived via immunoSEQ multiplex PCR, lists solely in-frame clones and lacks some. The repertoire holds about 110,000 clones, with 93% as singletons. Sequenced material: unstimulated CD8+ T cells sorted from spleen or lymph node cells, taken before intestinal transplant. The receptors come from a human donor who received an intestinal transplant. The CDR3 runs from the conserved cysteine through the conserved F or W. The order of the fields is V gene, D gene, J gene, clone size, CDR3 DNA, CDR3 protein. A D gene is named only where the DNA matches it firmly. Only some rows state a clone size, as once, few, many or a class for expanded clones.

v_call: TRBV4-1
d_call: .
j_call: TRBJ1-2
clone_size: .
cdr3_nt: TGCGCCAGCAGCCAAGAGGACGAGTGGGGCTATGGCTACACCTTC
cdr3_aa: CASSQEDEWGYGYTF

v_call: TRBV27
d_call: .
j_call: TRBJ2-7
clone_size: .
cdr3_nt: TGTGCCAGCAGTAGCCAGCCCTACGAGCAGTACTTC
cdr3_aa: CASSSQPYEQYF

v_call: TRBV4-2
d_call: .
j_call: TRBJ2-1
clone_size: .
cdr3_nt: TGTGCCAGCAGCCAAGAGGGAGGCTCCTACAATGAGCAGTTCTTC
cdr3_aa: CASSQEGGSYNEQFF

v_call: TRBV5-6
d_call: .
j_call: TRBJ2-1
clone_size: once
cdr3_nt: TGTGCCAGCAGCTGGGCACTAGACTTTAATGAGCAGTTCTTC
cdr3_aa: CASSWALDFNEQFF

v_call: TRBV11-3
d_call: .
j_call: TRBJ2-7
clone_size: .
cdr3_nt: TGTGCCAGCAGCCCCCGACCCTACGAGCAGTACTTC
cdr3_aa: CASSPRPYEQYF

v_call: TRBV19
d_call: .
j_call: TRBJ2-4
clone_size: .
cdr3_nt: TGTGCCAGTAGTTACTTAGCCAAAAACATTCAGTACTTC
cdr3_aa: CASSYLAKNIQYF

v_call: TRBV27
d_call: .
j_call: TRBJ2-3
clone_size: .
cdr3_nt: TGTGCCAGCAGTTTATTAGGCGCAGCAGGGGCCACAGATACGCAGTATTTT
cdr3_aa: CASSLLGAAGATDTQYF

v_call: TRBV5-1
d_call: .
j_call: TRBJ2-1
clone_size: .
cdr3_nt: TGCGCCAGCAGCCCCGACACTGTACCTTACAATGAGCAGTTCTTC
cdr3_aa: CASSPDTVPYNEQFF

v_call: TRBV6-5
d_call: .
j_call: TRBJ2-7
clone_size: .
cdr3_nt: TGTGCCAGCAGTTACATTGAGGGCTACGAGCAGTACTTC
cdr3_aa: CASSYIEGYEQYF

v_call: TRBV2
d_call: .
j_call: TRBJ2-3
clone_size: .
cdr3_nt: TGTGCCAGCAGTGAACGAGATTTCACAGATACGCAGTATTTT
cdr3_aa: CASSERDFTDTQYF

v_call: TRBV10-1
d_call: .
j_call: TRBJ1-4
clone_size: .
cdr3_nt: TGCGCCAGCAGTGAGTCTTTATGGGGCGTTTCGGCAACTAATGAAAAACTGTTTTTT
cdr3_aa: CASSESLWGVSATNEKLFF

v_call: TRBV13
d_call: .
j_call: TRBJ2-7
clone_size: .
cdr3_nt: TGTGCCAGCAGCTCGGGGGACAATTACGAGCAGTACTTC
cdr3_aa: CASSSGDNYEQYF

v_call: TRBV28
d_call: .
j_call: TRBJ1-2
clone_size: .
cdr3_nt: TGTGCCAGCAGTCCCTTGTCAGGGGAGGAGGATGGCTACACCTTC
cdr3_aa: CASSPLSGEEDGYTF

v_call: TRBV19
d_call: .
j_call: TRBJ2-3
clone_size: .
cdr3_nt: TGTGCCAGTAGTGGCCGAGGTATGAGCACAGATACGCAGTATTTT
cdr3_aa: CASSGRGMSTDTQYF

v_call: TRBV7-8
d_call: .
j_call: TRBJ2-5
clone_size: .
cdr3_nt: TGTGCCAGCAGCCCATCATTGGGGGGAGAAGTTGAGACCCAGTACTTC
cdr3_aa: CASSPSLGGEVETQYF

v_call: TRBV5-3
d_call: .
j_call: TRBJ1-1
clone_size: .
cdr3_nt: TGTGCCAGAAGCTTGGGGGGGGCGAACACTGAAGCTTTCTTT
cdr3_aa: CARSLGGANTEAFF

v_call: TRBV19
d_call: TRBD1
j_call: TRBJ1-5
clone_size: .
cdr3_nt: TGTGCCAGTGGGACAGGGCCTAATCAGCCCCAGCATTTT
cdr3_aa: CASGTGPNQPQHF

v_call: TRBV7-2
d_call: .
j_call: TRBJ1-5
clone_size: .
cdr3_nt: TGTGCCAGCAGCCCCCCGGGTGGCCGGGTCGGCAATCAGCCCCAGCATTTT
cdr3_aa: CASSPPGGRVGNQPQHF

v_call: TRBV2
d_call: TRBD2
j_call: TRBJ2-7
clone_size: .
cdr3_nt: TGTGCCAGCAGAGACCGGGGGGGTATCACCTACGAGCAGTACTTC
cdr3_aa: CASRDRGGITYEQYF

v_call: TRBV2
d_call: TRBD1
j_call: TRBJ2-3
clone_size: .
cdr3_nt: TGTGCCAGCATGGCAGGGGGTTTTTTCACAGATACGCAGTATTTT
cdr3_aa: CASMAGGFFTDTQYF

v_call: TRBV28
d_call: .
j_call: TRBJ1-1
clone_size: .
cdr3_nt: TGTGCCAGCAGTTTTCAACCGGGCGGGGCTGAAGCTTTCTTT
cdr3_aa: CASSFQPGGAEAFF

v_call: TRBV19
d_call: .
j_call: TRBJ1-1
clone_size: .
cdr3_nt: TGTGCCAGTAGTGTTTCGAACACTGAAGCTTTCTTT
cdr3_aa: CASSVSNTEAFF

v_call: TRBV6-1
d_call: .
j_call: TRBJ1-5
clone_size: .
cdr3_nt: TGTGCCAGCCAGACAGAAAATTATAGCAATCAGCCCCAGCATTTT
cdr3_aa: CASQTENYSNQPQHF

v_call: TRBV9
d_call: TRBD2
j_call: TRBJ2-7
clone_size: .
cdr3_nt: TGTGCCAGCAGCCCCAACTGGTGGACTAGCGGGATCCACGAGCAGTACTTC
cdr3_aa: CASSPNWWTSGIHEQYF

v_call: TRBV11-2
d_call: TRBD2
j_call: TRBJ2-1
clone_size: .
cdr3_nt: TGTGCCAGCAGCTTAGCGCTAGCGGGCAGTCTCCTCGATGAGCAGTTCTTC
cdr3_aa: CASSLALAGSLLDEQFF

v_call: TRBV7-6
d_call: .
j_call: TRBJ2-1
clone_size: .
cdr3_nt: TGTGCCAGCAGCCGGGGCCCCGCGTTAGTAAATGAGCAGTTCTTC
cdr3_aa: CASSRGPALVNEQFF

v_call: TRBV29-1
d_call: .
j_call: TRBJ1-4
clone_size: .
cdr3_nt: TGCAGCGTTGTTGAGACAAGAGAGTTCAGGGAAAAACTGTTTTTT
cdr3_aa: CSVVETREFREKLFF

v_call: TRBV19
d_call: .
j_call: TRBJ1-1
clone_size: .
cdr3_nt: TGTGCCAGTAGTATCGCAGTGACGAACACTGAAGCTTTCTTT
cdr3_aa: CASSIAVTNTEAFF

v_call: TRBV30
d_call: .
j_call: TRBJ1-1
clone_size: .
cdr3_nt: TGTGCCCACGAAGGGTGGAGGAACACTGAAGCTTTCTTT
cdr3_aa: CAHEGWRNTEAFF

v_call: TRBV27
d_call: .
j_call: TRBJ1-2
clone_size: .
cdr3_nt: TGTGCCAGCAGTTTATCGATGGACAGCTATGGCTACACCTTC
cdr3_aa: CASSLSMDSYGYTF

v_call: TRBV19
d_call: .
j_call: TRBJ1-5
clone_size: .
cdr3_nt: TGTGCCAGTAGTATATCGGTTCGGCCGGGCAATCAGCCCCAGCATTTT
cdr3_aa: CASSISVRPGNQPQHF

v_call: TRBV27
d_call: TRBD1
j_call: TRBJ2-7
clone_size: .
cdr3_nt: TGTGCCAGCAGTTTACAGGGGGCCTTCTACGAGCAGTACTTC
cdr3_aa: CASSLQGAFYEQYF

v_call: TRBV19
d_call: TRBD2
j_call: TRBJ2-5
clone_size: .
cdr3_nt: TGTGCCAGTAGTATCTCGACTAGCGGGTTTGGACAAGAGACCCAGTACTTC
cdr3_aa: CASSISTSGFGQETQYF

v_call: TRBV29-1
d_call: .
j_call: TRBJ2-5
clone_size: .
cdr3_nt: TGCAGCGTTGCCCGCCAGGGGAGTGAAGGGACCCAGTACTTC
cdr3_aa: CSVARQGSEGTQYF

v_call: TRBV15
d_call: .
j_call: TRBJ1-2
clone_size: .
cdr3_nt: TGTGCCACCAGCAGAGCCGGGGATGGCTACACCTTC
cdr3_aa: CATSRAGDGYTF

v_call: TRBV11-2
d_call: TRBD1
j_call: TRBJ1-1
clone_size: .
cdr3_nt: TGTGCCAGCAGCCAGGGGGACGGGTTCATGAACACTGAAGCTTTCTTT
cdr3_aa: CASSQGDGFMNTEAFF

v_call: TRBV5-6
d_call: .
j_call: TRBJ2-2
clone_size: .
cdr3_nt: TGTGCCAGCAGCGCGAACACCGGGGAGCTGTTTTTT
cdr3_aa: CASSANTGELFF

v_call: TRBV19
d_call: TRBD1
j_call: TRBJ2-1
clone_size: .
cdr3_nt: TGTGCCAGTATCGGGACAGGACTATTTGATGAGCAGTTCTTC
cdr3_aa: CASIGTGLFDEQFF

v_call: TRBV6-4
d_call: TRBD1
j_call: TRBJ1-5
clone_size: few
cdr3_nt: TGTGCCAGCAGCGATGGGACAGAGGGCAATCAGCCCCAGCATTTT
cdr3_aa: CASSDGTEGNQPQHF

v_call: TRBV11-2
d_call: .
j_call: TRBJ2-3
clone_size: .
cdr3_nt: TGTGCCAGCCGAACTAGCCCGGAGGATACGCAGTATTTT
cdr3_aa: CASRTSPEDTQYF

v_call: TRBV29-1
d_call: .
j_call: TRBJ1-1
clone_size: .
cdr3_nt: TGCAGCGTTGGTGCGGGGAACACTGAAGCTTTCTTT
cdr3_aa: CSVGAGNTEAFF

v_call: TRBV25-1
d_call: .
j_call: TRBJ1-2
clone_size: .
cdr3_nt: TGTGCCAGCAGTGGGGTCTGGGAGGACTATGGCTACACCTTC
cdr3_aa: CASSGVWEDYGYTF

v_call: TRBV4-2
d_call: TRBD2
j_call: TRBJ2-7
clone_size: once
cdr3_nt: TGTGCCAGCAGCCAAGAGTGGACTAGCGGGAGTGTGTCAAACTACGAGCAGTACTTC
cdr3_aa: CASSQEWTSGSVSNYEQYF

v_call: TRBV7-9
d_call: TRBD2
j_call: TRBJ2-7
clone_size: .
cdr3_nt: TGTGCCAGCAGCTCCAGCGGGATAACCCCCGAGCAGTACTTC
cdr3_aa: CASSSSGITPEQYF

v_call: TRBV7-7
d_call: .
j_call: TRBJ2-1
clone_size: .
cdr3_nt: TGTGCTAGCAGCTTACAGGGTGGCTACAATGAGCAGTTCTTC
cdr3_aa: CASSLQGGYNEQFF

v_call: TRBV7-8
d_call: .
j_call: TRBJ1-3
clone_size: .
cdr3_nt: TGTGCCAGCAGCCCTGGGGTAAACGGAAACACCATATATTTT
cdr3_aa: CASSPGVNGNTIYF

v_call: TRBV7-9
d_call: .
j_call: TRBJ2-1
clone_size: .
cdr3_nt: TGTGCCAGCAGCTTAGGAGTTGGCGAGCAGTTCTTC
cdr3_aa: CASSLGVGEQFF

v_call: TRBV4-1
d_call: .
j_call: TRBJ1-1
clone_size: .
cdr3_nt: TGCGCCAGCACTTCGGTCGGTGGGAGCAACACTGAAGCTTTCTTT
cdr3_aa: CASTSVGGSNTEAFF

v_call: TRBV20-1
d_call: .
j_call: TRBJ1-1
clone_size: once
cdr3_nt: TGCAGTGCCCTGGAGGGGACTGAAGCTTTCTTT
cdr3_aa: CSALEGTEAFF

v_call: TRBV7-9
d_call: .
j_call: TRBJ2-7
clone_size: .
cdr3_nt: TGTGCCAGCAGCCCTCGGGGGTTTCCTAAAGAGCAGTACTTC
cdr3_aa: CASSPRGFPKEQYF

v_call: TRBV28
d_call: .
j_call: TRBJ2-1
clone_size: .
cdr3_nt: TGTGCCAGCAGTTTCGGCAGGGACGATGAGCAGTTCTTC
cdr3_aa: CASSFGRDDEQFF

v_call: TRBV9
d_call: .
j_call: TRBJ2-7
clone_size: .
cdr3_nt: TGTGCCAGCAGCCCCCAGGGGTATCTCCACGAGCAGTACTTC
cdr3_aa: CASSPQGYLHEQYF

v_call: TRBV9
d_call: TRBD2
j_call: TRBJ2-7
clone_size: .
cdr3_nt: TGTGCCAGCAGCCGGGGGGGCTACGAGCAGTACTTC
cdr3_aa: CASSRGGYEQYF

v_call: TRBV19
d_call: TRBD2
j_call: TRBJ2-5
clone_size: .
cdr3_nt: TGTGCCAGTAGTATTGATAGCGGGGGGTGGGAGACCCAGTACTTC
cdr3_aa: CASSIDSGGWETQYF